This TCR beta chain was captured in a study of T cell responses to AZD1222 COVID-19 vaccine. Measured with immunoSEQ multiplex PCR; TCRdb has only the in-frame clones, and not every one. The table shows about 94,000 clones, with 85% occurring only once. Germline values: CDR1 MGHRA, CDR2 YSYEKL. Trimming removed 4 bases at V and 8 bases at J, with 12 bases between. This CDR3 spans 14 amino acids. This sample comprised peripheral blood, obtained 28 days after the second AZD1222 dose. The receptor comes from an adult who received the AZD1222 COVID-19 vaccine. This chain connects TRBV4-1 to TRBJ1-6, with D unclear. The chain's CDR3 is CASSPSGLYSPLHF. The CDR3 coding sequence is TGCGCCAGCAGCCCATCTGGGCTCTATTCACCCCTCCACTTT.